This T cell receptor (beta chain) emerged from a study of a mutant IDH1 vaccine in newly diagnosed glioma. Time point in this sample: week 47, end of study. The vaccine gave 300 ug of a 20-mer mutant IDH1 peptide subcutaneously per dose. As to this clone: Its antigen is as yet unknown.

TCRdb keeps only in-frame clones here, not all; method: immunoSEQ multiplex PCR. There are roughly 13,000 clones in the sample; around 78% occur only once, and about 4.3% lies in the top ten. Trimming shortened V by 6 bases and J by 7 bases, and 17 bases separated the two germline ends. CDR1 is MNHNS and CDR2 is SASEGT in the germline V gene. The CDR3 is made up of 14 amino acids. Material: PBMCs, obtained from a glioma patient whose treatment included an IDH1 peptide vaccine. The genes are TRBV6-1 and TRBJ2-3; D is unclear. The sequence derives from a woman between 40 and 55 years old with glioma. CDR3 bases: TGTGCCAGCAGAGACCGGATAGAGCTACATACGCAGTATTTT. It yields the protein CASRDRIELHTQYF.